The clone carrying this T cell receptor (beta chain) was counted ten times or more. Its antigen remains unknown. These data belong to a study of T cells in Graves' hyperthyroidism and ophthalmopathy. Clinical Activity Scores of at least 3, NOSPECS grades of at least 4 and durations under 3 months characterized ophthalmopathy patients. Diagnosis rested on symptoms, serum thyroxine and TRAb, thyroid ultrasound, and orbital computed tomography. Regarding the study as a whole: Blood shared most expanded thyroid clonotypes above 0.001.

Authors of the study amplified TCR beta CDR3 regions from RNA transcripts. RT-PCR in the first round (using the HTBI primer set) targeted the TCR CDR3. TCRdb used MiXCR to reprocess the multiplex PCR reads, holding one entry per CDR3 protein. The table lists over 300,000 distinct CDR3 sequences, 12% to 15% of them singletons. V gave up 5 bases and J gave up 2 bases, with 6 bases separating them. Germline assignment: CDR1 SQVTM and CDR2 ANQGSEA. There are 11 residues in the CDR3. The sequence came from a woman aged 40 to 49 with Graves' ophthalmopathy. Sequencing input: blood. The chain carries TRBV29-1 and TRBJ1-1, with D unresolved. CDR3 amino acids: CSVFPNTEAFF. The CDR3, as DNA: TGCAGCGTTTTTCCTAACACTGAAGCTTTCTTT.